This T cell receptor beta chain comes out of a study of early T cells in non-severe SARS-CoV-2 infection. The length of the CDR3 is 14 residues. Trimming removed 0 bases from V and 4 bases from J, with 9 bases in between. The germline V gene encodes CDR1 MNHNY and CDR2 SVGAGI (reference sequence). MiXCR, run by TCRdb on the 5' RACE reads, gives a single entry per CDR3 protein. The sample has tens of thousands of distinct CDR3 sequences, roughly a tenth seen once. The V gene is TRBV6-6, the J gene TRBJ1-1; D is possibly TRBD1 (5 bases). Sequencing input: whole blood. This receptor was taken from an adult who was a healthcare worker with PCR-confirmed SARS-CoV-2 infection or an uninfected control (not recorded which). CDR3 loop: CASSYSTRGTEAFF. CDR3 DNA: TGTGCCAGCAGTTACTCGACAAGGGGCACTGAAGCTTTCTTT.